This passage covers 9 T cell receptor beta chains from one sample sequenced in a study of blood T cell repertoires in COVID-19 (dated by TCRdb to the early 2020s). The library came from the immunoSEQ multiplex PCR assay. TCRdb obtained this table from immuneACCESS and retained in-frame rearrangements with V and J assigned. These tables miss some clones; where compared with another copy, unresolved V genes account for less than half of the shortfall, and the remainder is unexplained. Present in this sample are some 370,000 clones, more than 70% of which were seen just once. The ten most abundant clones make up 10% of the sample. The specimen sequenced was peripheral blood. These receptors were taken from a woman aged 25 to 39 with COVID-19, enrolled during active disease.

This clone has just a few counts. V and J are TRBV27 and TRBJ1-6, with D tentatively TRBD1 (6 bases). V was trimmed by 3 bases and J by 7 bases, leaving 16 bases between them. Germline assignment: CDR1 MNHEY and CDR2 SMNVEV (reference sequence). The CDR3 has 16 residues. The CDR3 nucleotides are TGTGCCAGCAGTTTTTACGGGACACGCGGAAATTCACCCCTCCACTTT. Protein: CASSFYGTRGNSPLHF.

A remark on this clone: Other DNA sequences in the same sample also yield this CDR3. The J gene is TRBJ2-7, the V gene TRBV6-5, with 10 bases aligning to TRBD1. V was clipped by 4 bases and J by 4 bases; unmatched bases: 1. This CDR3 contains 13 residues. The V gene's germline CDR1 is MNHEY and CDR2 SVGAGI. The CDR3 DNA sequence: TGTGCCAGCAGTTCGGGACAGGGGTACGAGCAGTACTTC. Amino acid sequence: CASSSGQGYEQYF.

The chain recombines TRBV9 with TRBJ2-2; 8 nucleotides align to TRBD1. Germline CDR1 SGDLS, CDR2 YYNGEE. Unmatched junction bases numbered 2, after V lost 2 bases and J lost 5 bases. The CDR3 is 14 amino acids. The CDR3 sequence: CASSVTGDTGELFF. The CDR3, as DNA: TGTGCCAGCAGCGTGACAGGGGATACCGGGGAGCTGTTTTTT.

The rearrangement links TRBV28 to TRBJ2-7, with a possible D match to TRBD1 (6 bases). V lost 5 bases and J 3 bases, leaving 11 bases between the germline ends. Germline V gene sequence: CDR1 MDHEN, CDR2 SYDVKM. The CDR3 runs to 13 residues. CDR3 nucleotides: TGTGCCAGCAGTCAGGACAGAGTCTACGAGCAGTACTTC. Translated, it gives CASSQDRVYEQYF.

The V and J genes are TRBV5-4 and TRBJ2-5, with TRBD2 matching 7 bases. This CDR3 comprises 14 residues. In germline, CDR1 is SGHNT, CDR2 YYREEE (reference sequence). The trim removed 0 bases at V and 3 bases at J, leaving 2 bases unmatched. CDR3 coding DNA: TGTGCCAGCAGCTTGGCCGGGGGGAAAGAGACCCAGTACTTC. The encoded protein is CASSLAGGKETQYF.

In DNA, the CDR3 is TGTGCCAGCGGAGGAAGAGGACAGACCTGGGGGGAGACCCAGTACTTC. It yields the protein CASGGRGQTWGETQYF. The chain links TRBV9 to TRBJ2-5; the D gene is possibly TRBD1 (6 bases). Between the trimmed V and J ends, which lost 7 bases and 5 bases, there was a span of 24 bases. Germline values: CDR1 SGDLS, CDR2 YYNGEE. The CDR3 length is 16 residues. Drawing the rest from reference TRBV9 and TRBJ2-5, the complete variable domain is DSGVTQTPKHLITATGQRVTLRCSPRSGDLSVYWYQQSLDQGLQFLIQYYNGEERAKGNILERFSAQQFPDLHSELNLSSLELGDSALYFCASGGRGQTWGETQYFGPGTRLLVL.

This chain joins TRBV7-2 and TRBJ2-7; D might be TRBD1 (6 bases). Germline CDR1 is SGHTA and CDR2 is FQGNSA. The germline V and J ends were trimmed by 0 bases and 3 bases, with 12 bases remaining between them. The CDR3 loop spans 15 amino acids. CDR3 nucleotide sequence: TGTGCCAGCAGCTTAGCATCAGGGACATTCTACGAGCAGTACTTC. It translates to CASSLASGTFYEQYF.

The V gene is TRBV30, the J gene TRBJ2-5; 10 nucleotides align to TRBD1. V was pared by 3 bases and J by 5 bases, with 6 bases of the junction left unmatched. The CDR3 consists of 14 residues. Germline V gene sequence: CDR1 GTSNPN, CDR2 SVGIG (reference sequence). In DNA, the CDR3 is TGTGCCTGGAGGGCCCCGGGACAGGGGGAGACCCAGTACTTC. Its protein product is CAWRAPGQGETQYF.

The chain carries TRBV7-9 and TRBJ2-1; 7 bases agree with TRBD1. The germline V gene has CDR1 SEHNR and CDR2 FQNEAQ (reference sequence). The CDR3 loop spans 16 amino acids. V shed 5 bases, J shed 0 bases, and the junction held 7 bases outside the gene matches. CDR3 region: CASSTEGAVSYNEQFF. Written as DNA, the CDR3 is TGTGCCAGCAGCACCGAGGGGGCGGTCTCCTACAATGAGCAGTTCTTC.